These 7 T cell receptor beta chains were all obtained from the same sample, sequenced in a study of blood T cell repertoires in COVID-19. Profiling relied on immunoSEQ multiplex PCR, and the TCRdb table lists in-frame clones only, not all of them. The profile shows roughly 120,000 clones, around 78% of them singletons. Sample: peripheral blood. The source of these receptors is a man in his 70s with acute or convalescent COVID-19.

The rearrangement joins TRBV4-3 to TRBJ1-4; 7 positions match TRBD1. The CDR3 is 16 amino acids. Germline-derived CDR1 and CDR2 are LGHNA and YSLEER. V trimming: 4 bases; J trimming: 0 bases; junction bases outside the gene matches: 5. Here the CDR3 DNA reads TGCGCCAGCAGCCCCAGGGGGGCAGCAACTAATGAAAAACTGTTTTTT. It translates to CASSPRGAATNEKLFF.

The chain uses TRBV29-1 and TRBJ2-7; D is possibly TRBD2 (5 bases). V lost 3 bases, J lost 6 bases, and 15 bases lay in between. CDR1 SQVTM and CDR2 ANQGSEA come from the germline V gene. The CDR3 sequence is 13 residues long. The CDR3 is CSVEAGDWGEQYF. The CDR3, as DNA: TGCAGCGTTGAGGCCGGGGATTGGGGCGAGCAGTACTTC.

CDR3 sequence reads: CAISDRGPEAFF. The CDR3 DNA reads TGTGCCATCAGTGACAGGGGCCCTGAAGCTTTCTTT. This chain uses TRBV10-3 with TRBJ1-1, with D perhaps TRBD1 (6 bases). Trimming stripped 3 bases from V and 6 bases from J, with 8 bases between. This CDR3 spans 12 amino acids. The germline CDR1 and CDR2 sequences are ENHRY and SYGVKD.

The V and J genes are TRBV5-6 and TRBJ2-3, with 7 nucleotides matching TRBD2. Germline-derived CDR1 and CDR2 are SGHDT and YYEEEE. The CDR3 extends over 14 amino acids. The junction had 6 bases not matched to a gene; V was cut back by 2 bases and J by 6 bases. The CDR3 nucleotides are TGTGCCAGCAGCTTTTTAGGGAGGGAGGATACGCAGTATTTT. This encodes CASSFLGREDTQYF.

This clone was seen once. The J gene is TRBJ2-7, the V gene TRBV6-6; D remains unclear. V lost 8 bases, J lost 0 bases, and 8 bases lay in between. CDR3 length equals 12 residues. The germline CDR1 and CDR2 sequences are MNHNY and SVGAGI (reference sequence). CDR3 region: CASSRNSYEQYF. CDR3 nucleotide sequence: TGTGCCAGCTCCAGGAACTCCTACGAGCAGTACTTC.

This clone appeared a single time. V gene TRBV7-9 combines with J gene TRBJ1-1; TRBD1 might be the D (5 bases). The CDR3 sequence is 13 residues long. CDR1 and CDR2 (germline): SEHNR, FQNEAQ (reference sequence). V lost 4 bases and J 4 bases, leaving 10 bases between the germline ends. The CDR3 spells CASSSDGGTEAFF. CDR3 sequence (DNA): TGTGCCAGCAGCTCGGACGGGGGCACTGAAGCTTTCTTT.

The V call is TRBV7-2, the J call TRBJ1-2, with 8 bases that match TRBD1. The length of the CDR3 is 14 residues. With 5 bases clipped from V and 6 bases from J, the junction kept 8 bases outside the gene matches. Germline CDR1 is SGHTA and CDR2 is FQGNSA. CDR3 amino acids: CASSHPGGADGYTF. The CDR3 DNA follows: TGTGCCAGCAGCCACCCAGGGGGCGCTGATGGCTACACCTTC.